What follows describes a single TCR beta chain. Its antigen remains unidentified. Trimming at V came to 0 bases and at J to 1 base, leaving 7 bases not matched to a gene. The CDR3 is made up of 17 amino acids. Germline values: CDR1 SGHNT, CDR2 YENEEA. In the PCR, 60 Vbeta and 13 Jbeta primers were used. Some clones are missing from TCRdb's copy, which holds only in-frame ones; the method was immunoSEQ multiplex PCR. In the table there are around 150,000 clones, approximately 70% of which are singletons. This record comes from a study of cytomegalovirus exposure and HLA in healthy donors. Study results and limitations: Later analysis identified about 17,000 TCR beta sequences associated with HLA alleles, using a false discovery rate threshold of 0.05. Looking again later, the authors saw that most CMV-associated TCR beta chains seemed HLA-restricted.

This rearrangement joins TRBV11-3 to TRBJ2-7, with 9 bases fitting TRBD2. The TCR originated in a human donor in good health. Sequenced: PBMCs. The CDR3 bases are TGTGCCAGCAGCTTAGACCGGTGGCGGGAGGGTTCCTACGAGCAGTACTTC. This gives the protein CASSLDRWREGSYEQYF.